These T cell receptor beta chains were read from a single sample in a study of tumour-infiltrating T cells in Burkitt lymphoma. TCRdb's table, derived via immunoSEQ multiplex PCR, lists solely in-frame clones and lacks some. The table includes thousands of clones, less than 75% detected once. The sequenced material came from tumor tissue. The receptors shown here come from a human donor with diffuse large B-cell lymphoma. The conserved cysteine and the conserved F or W are not part of the CDR3 here. Part of the rows lack a size; the others show once, few, many or a class for expanded clones.

J gene: TRBJ1-4; clone size: few; V gene: TRBV2; CDR3 protein: ASMSFLRGVNEKLF
J gene: TRBJ1-2; clone size: -; V gene: TRBV28; CDR3 protein: AIRINPGGGYT
J gene: TRBJ1-6; clone size: large; V gene: TRBV7-9; CDR3 protein: ASSRRETDNSPLH
J gene: TRBJ1-5; clone size: -; V gene: TRBV2; CDR3 protein: ASSVESNQPQH
J gene: TRBJ2-7; clone size: once; V gene: TRBV18; CDR3 protein: ASSPPMRVYEQY
J gene: TRBJ1-1; clone size: -; V gene: TRBV7-9; CDR3 protein: ASSLKPGLSTGTEAF
J gene: TRBJ1-4; clone size: -; V gene: TRBV6-1; CDR3 protein: ASSEITGGQEKLF
J gene: TRBJ1-6; clone size: -; V gene: TRBV7-9; CDR3 protein: ASSLQTGSLSPLH
J gene: TRBJ2-2; clone size: -; V gene: TRBV7-7; CDR3 protein: ASSLRRGEITNTGELF
J gene: TRBJ1-6; clone size: -; V gene: TRBV7-9; CDR3 protein: ASSLGQVGNSPLH
J gene: TRBJ1-1; clone size: -; V gene: TRBV10-3; CDR3 protein: AISESSTEAF
J gene: TRBJ2-2; clone size: -; V gene: TRBV19; CDR3 protein: ASSYRERLLLGELF
J gene: TRBJ2-1; clone size: -; V gene: TRBV5-1; CDR3 protein: ASSLRTGAYNEQF
J gene: TRBJ1-1; clone size: -; V gene: TRBV5-6; CDR3 protein: ASSKQGATEAF
J gene: TRBJ1-1; clone size: -; V gene: TRBV6-6; CDR3 protein: AAKAWTGTEAF
J gene: TRBJ2-2; clone size: -; V gene: TRBV27; CDR3 protein: ASSYVQDTGELF
J gene: TRBJ2-6; clone size: -; V gene: TRBV5-1; CDR3 protein: ASSLTESGANVLT
J gene: TRBJ1-6; clone size: -; V gene: TRBV7-8; CDR3 protein: ASSSGRSSYNSPLH
J gene: TRBJ1-4; clone size: -; V gene: TRBV9; CDR3 protein: ASSEGGGWAEKLF
J gene: TRBJ1-5; clone size: few; V gene: TRBV28; CDR3 protein: ASSRLPGPQH
J gene: TRBJ1-1; clone size: -; V gene: TRBV10-2; CDR3 protein: ASRIGNTEAF
J gene: TRBJ1-2; clone size: -; V gene: TRBV5-6; CDR3 protein: ASSTYYGYT
J gene: TRBJ1-4; clone size: -; V gene: TRBV7-9; CDR3 protein: ASSPGSTSEKLF
J gene: TRBJ1-1; clone size: -; V gene: TRBV6-1; CDR3 protein: ASRQGRVNTEAF
J gene: TRBJ1-1; clone size: few; V gene: TRBV5-8; CDR3 protein: ASSLPWAGLNTEAF
J gene: TRBJ2-7; clone size: -; V gene: TRBV5-1; CDR3 protein: ASGGGPGTSEQY
J gene: -; clone size: -; V gene: TRBV2; CDR3 protein: ASWTGTETYEQY
J gene: TRBJ2-5; clone size: few; V gene: TRBV5-1; CDR3 protein: ATAGGTREETQY
J gene: TRBJ1-5; clone size: -; V gene: TRBV18; CDR3 protein: ASSPLYINQPQH
J gene: TRBJ1-2; clone size: few; V gene: TRBV7-8; CDR3 protein: ASSFGTRGGYT
J gene: TRBJ2-5; clone size: -; V gene: TRBV5-1; CDR3 protein: ASSLEPDREETQY
J gene: TRBJ1-2; clone size: -; V gene: TRBV7-9; CDR3 protein: ASSVSGFSNYGYT
J gene: TRBJ2-7; clone size: -; V gene: TRBV7-9; CDR3 protein: ASSSGTGGFYEQY
J gene: TRBJ1-5; clone size: -; V gene: TRBV7-2; CDR3 protein: ASSLSGSYGRPQH
J gene: TRBJ2-1; clone size: -; V gene: TRBV5-1; CDR3 protein: ASSLVPSGNYNEQF
J gene: TRBJ2-7; clone size: few; V gene: TRBV7-9; CDR3 protein: ASSPSGILRGEQY
J gene: TRBJ1-1; clone size: once; V gene: TRBV11-2; CDR3 protein: ASSIGPYTEAF
J gene: TRBJ1-2; clone size: -; V gene: TRBV7-9; CDR3 protein: ASSYDSGTGLSYT
J gene: TRBJ2-2; clone size: -; V gene: TRBV27; CDR3 protein: ASSISRVDTGELF
J gene: TRBJ2-2; clone size: -; V gene: TRBV28; CDR3 protein: ASSPGGENTGELF
J gene: TRBJ1-2; clone size: -; V gene: TRBV14; CDR3 protein: ASSQGGEFYGYT
J gene: TRBJ2-5; clone size: -; V gene: TRBV7-2; CDR3 protein: ASRSGVEETQY
J gene: TRBJ1-2; clone size: -; V gene: TRBV2; CDR3 protein: ASSPARGSNYGYT
J gene: TRBJ2-1; clone size: -; V gene: TRBV5-1; CDR3 protein: ASSLAGREGNEQF
J gene: TRBJ1-6; clone size: -; V gene: TRBV27; CDR3 protein: ASSLGGNSPLH
J gene: TRBJ1-2; clone size: -; V gene: TRBV4-1; CDR3 protein: ASSQRQADGYT
J gene: TRBJ2-1; clone size: -; V gene: TRBV6-1; CDR3 protein: ASSEAIGAGNEQF
J gene: TRBJ1-2; clone size: -; V gene: TRBV21-1; CDR3 protein: ASTKKGDLYGYT
J gene: TRBJ2-1; clone size: medium-sized; V gene: TRBV28; CDR3 protein: ASSLGVNEQF